The 30 T cell receptor beta chains below were found in one sample sequenced in a study of breast tumors, draining lymph nodes, adjacent tissues. Samples came from axillary lymph nodes draining the breast cancer. Each CDR3 protein gets one entry after TCRdb re-called the multiplex PCR reads with MiXCR. The table has 150,000 to 250,000 distinct CDR3 sequences, approximately 30% seen once; the top ten hold 4% to 5.5%. Sequences were obtained from axillary lymph node tissue. These receptors were collected from a female donor with breast cancer. Some clones in this sample may be carry-over from other donors' samples.

Concerning this clonotype: It may be a read error: a sequence one base away is much more abundant. The V and J genes are TRBV5-1 and TRBJ2-1; D possibly corresponds to TRBD1 (6 bases). Germline CDR1 and CDR2: SGHRS and YFSETQ. The CDR3 loop spans 13 amino acids. CDR3 sequence (DNA): TGCGCCAGCAGCCTAGCTGGGGACAATGACCAGTTCTTC. Translated, it gives CASSLAGDNDQFF.

This clonotype was seen a handful of times. The chain couples TRBV6-2 or TRBV6-3 to TRBJ2-1; the D gene is possibly TRBD1 (5 bases). The CDR3 consists of 15 residues. V was trimmed by 6 bases and J by 8 bases, leaving 20 bases between them. Germline V CDR1 and CDR2: MNHEY, SVGEGT. CDR3 nucleotides: TGTGCCAGCAGGGATCAGACAGACCTTAGGGATGAGCAGTTCTTC. Its protein product is CASRDQTDLRDEQFF.

This clonotype was counted many times. V is TRBV30 and J is TRBJ1-2; 7 nucleotides align to TRBD1. Germline V lookup: CDR1 GTSNPN, CDR2 SVGIG (reference sequence). The CDR3 extends over 16 amino acids. The ends lost 2 bases at V and 0 bases at J; junction bases unmatched: 9. The CDR3 bases are TGTGCCTGGAGTCAGAGGGACAGATCCCCTAACTATGGCTACACCTTC. Translating it yields CAWSQRDRSPNYGYTF.

This clonotype was detected ten times or more. V and J are TRBV4-3 and TRBJ1-5; D is unclear. CDR3 length: 15 amino acids. Trimming took 1 base from V and 5 from J, leaving 12 bases between them. The germline V gene has CDR1 LGHNA and CDR2 YSLEER. CDR3 protein: CASSQVGGRDQPQHF. Here the CDR3 DNA reads TGCGCCAGCAGCCAAGTAGGAGGGAGGGATCAGCCCCAGCATTTT.

The chain is built from TRBV5-4 and TRBJ2-1, with 12 bases identical to TRBD2. Germline CDR1 and CDR2: SGHNT and YYREEE (reference sequence). CDR3 length: 14 amino acids. V shed 0 bases and J 8 bases; nucleotides not matched to a gene: 0. CDR3 coding DNA: TGTGCCAGCAGCTTGGGACTAGCGGGAGATGAGCAGTTCTTC. Protein: CASSLGLAGDEQFF.

V gene TRBV13 combines with J gene TRBJ1-3; D is undetermined. CDR1 and CDR2 from the germline V gene are PRHDT and FYEKMQ (reference sequence). This CDR3 contains 11 residues. CDR3 coding DNA: TGTGCTAGAGACCGTGGAAACACCATATATTTT. This encodes CARDRGNTIYF.

This clonotype was recorded at least ten times. For the CDR3, the DNA is TGTGCCAGCAGCCAGGATAGAAGGGGTGAGCAGTTCTTC. The encoded protein is CASSQDRRGEQFF. The chain recombines TRBV4-2 with TRBJ2-1; D possibly corresponds to TRBD1 (5 bases). The V gene's germline CDR1 is LGHNA and CDR2 YNFKEQ. The CDR3 spans 13 residues. V was shortened by 3 bases and J by 9 bases, with 12 bases between the two germline ends.

This clonotype was observed at least ten times. This chain uses TRBV7-9 with TRBJ2-7, with no clear D. This CDR3 has 13 amino acids. Deletions cut 3 bases from V and 6 bases from J, with 12 bases between. Germline V CDR1 and CDR2: SEHNR, FQNEAQ (reference sequence). This CDR3 is CASSFTAPSEQYF. As DNA, the CDR3 is TGTGCCAGCAGCTTCACCGCCCCCTCCGAGCAGTACTTC. Complete variable domain (other parts from reference TRBV7-9 and TRBJ2-7): DTGVSQNPRHKITKRGQNVTFRCDPISEHNRLYWYRQTLGQGPEFLTYFQNEAQLEKSRLLSDRFSAERPKGSFSTLEIQRTEQGDSAMYLCASSFTAPSEQYFGPGTRLTVT.

This clonotype was counted ten times or more. V gene TRBV20-1 combines with J gene TRBJ1-6; D may be TRBD1 (5 bases). Germline V lookup: CDR1 DFQATT, CDR2 SNEGSKA (reference sequence). V was shortened by 2 bases and J by 4 bases, with 12 bases between the two germline ends. The length of the CDR3 is 15 residues. CDR3 DNA sequence: TGCAGTGCTAGAATGGGGCGGACTTATAATTCACCCCTCCACTTT. This codes for CSARMGRTYNSPLHF.

This clonotype was picked up many times. A much larger clone sits a single nucleotide away, making a read error possible. The chain employs TRBV11-2 and TRBJ2-5; D is tentatively TRBD1 or TRBD2 (7 bases each). Germline V gene lookup returns CDR1 SGHAT and CDR2 FQNNGV. V was pared by 5 bases and J by 4 bases, with 14 bases between. The CDR3 has 14 residues. CDR3 coding DNA: TGTGCCAGCAGCCCAGGGGGGGGCGCAGAGACCCAGTACTTC. This codes for CASSPGGGAETQYF.

Remarks on this clonotype: The junction shows a germline mismatch at one end, possibly a read error. This chain uses TRBV3-1 with TRBJ2-3, with D tentatively TRBD2 (6 bases). This CDR3 contains 16 residues. Germline V gene lookup returns CDR1 LGHDT and CDR2 YNNKEL (reference sequence). This chain's CDR3 is CAGSQGGFYSTDTQYF. CDR3 nucleotides: TGTGCCGGCAGCCAAGGAGGGTTCTATAGCACAGATACGCAGTATTTT.

In this sample, this clonotype turned up many times. Its ends do not fully match the called genes, so a read error is possible. This chain links TRBV7-7 with TRBJ2-5; a weak D match, TRBD2 (6 bases). CDR1 and CDR2 (germline): SSHAT, FNYEAQ (reference sequence). The CDR3 is 15 amino acids. CDR3 sequence reads: CASSLAFGGQETQYF. The CDR3, as DNA: TGTGCTAGCAGCTTAGCGTTCGGGGGTCAAGAGACCCAGTACTTC.

This clonotype was counted ten times or more. The genes are TRBV7-9 and TRBJ2-3; TRBD1 matches 7 bases. V lost 2 bases and J lost 0; bases outside the gene matches: 2. Germline CDR1 SEHNR, CDR2 FQNEAQ (reference sequence). This CDR3 spans 15 amino acids. The CDR3 spells CASSLRGPSTDTQYF. As DNA, the CDR3 is TGTGCCAGCAGCTTAAGGGGGCCTAGCACAGATACGCAGTATTTT.

V and J are TRBV30 and TRBJ2-5; 9 nucleotides agree with TRBD1. V lost 0 bases and J lost 4; bases outside the gene matches: 6. Germline CDR1 is GTSNPN and CDR2 is SVGIG (reference sequence). This CDR3 is built from 15 residues. The CDR3 DNA reads TGTGCCTGGAGTGTAAACAGGGGGCCAGCAGAGACCCAGTACTTC. Translation gives CAWSVNRGPAETQYF.

A remark on this clonotype: An end of the junction does not agree with germline; a read error may underlie this. The chain employs TRBV9 and TRBJ1-6, with D possibly TRBD1 on 5 matching bases. The CDR3 is 13 residues long. Germline V CDR1 and CDR2: SGDLS, YYNGEE. DNA for the CDR3: TGTGCCAGCAGGGTAGGGGACTATTCACCCCTCCACTTT. Protein sequence: CASRVGDYSPLHF.

For this clonotype: This may be a read error: a much more frequent sequence differs by one nucleotide. The chain links TRBV6-6 to TRBJ2-5, with TRBD2 as a possible D gene (7 bases). Germline V gene sequence: CDR1 MNHNY, CDR2 SVGAGI (reference sequence). Trimming shortened V by 7 bases and J by 5 bases, and 17 bases separated the two germline ends. This CDR3 has 14 residues. The CDR3 loop is CASNRRGAEETQYF. The CDR3 DNA sequence: TGTGCCAGCAATCGACGGGGGGCGGAGGAGACCCAGTACTTC.

This clonotype came up a few times. This chain joins TRBV27 and TRBJ2-1; 8 bases map to TRBD1. The CDR3 totals 15 residues. V lost 5 bases to trimming and J lost 1 base; unmatched junction nucleotides: 4. The germline CDR1 and CDR2 sequences are MNHEY and SMNVEV (reference sequence). The CDR3: CASSRTGLSYNEQFF. The DNA for the CDR3 is TGTGCCAGCAGTAGGACAGGGCTTTCCTACAATGAGCAGTTCTTC.

Many counts were recorded for this clonotype. V and J are TRBV20-1 and TRBJ2-3; D is possibly TRBD1 (6 bases). This CDR3 comprises 11 residues. Germline values: CDR1 DFQATT, CDR2 SNEGSKA (reference sequence). V lost 2 bases to trimming and J lost 10 bases, with 10 bases between them. The chain's CDR3 is CSARPGTSQYF. In nucleotides, the CDR3 is TGCAGTGCTAGACCCGGGACATCGCAGTATTTT.

There are many counts of this clonotype. The J gene is TRBJ2-2, the V gene TRBV5-1; 8 bases line up with TRBD2. Germline-derived CDR1 and CDR2 are SGHRS and YFSETQ. With V trimmed by 1 base and J by 7 bases, 3 bases remained unmatched. This CDR3 has 14 amino acids. This CDR3 reads CASSLSGGNGELFF. The CDR3 DNA follows: TGCGCCAGCAGCTTGTCGGGAGGGAACGGGGAGCTGTTTTTT.

In regard to this clonotype: A read error is possible here, since a much larger clone lies one base away. This likely comes from a read error, as the CDR3 has no conserved phenylalanine or tryptophan at its end. This rearrangement joins TRBV3-1 to TRBJ1-2, with D perhaps matching TRBD1 (6 bases). V lost 0 bases and J 6 bases, leaving 11 bases between the germline ends. The CDR3 contains 14 residues. In germline, CDR1 is LGHDT, CDR2 YNNKEL (reference sequence). The CDR3 is CASSQEGGRDGYTL. The CDR3 DNA follows: TGTGCCAGCAGCCAAGAGGGGGGGCGAGATGGCTACACCCTC.

This clonotype was detected a few times. The rearrangement links TRBV5-4 to TRBJ1-6, with D possibly being TRBD1 (5 bases). V gave up 3 bases and J gave up 2 bases, with 15 bases separating them. The CDR3 runs 17 residues. Germline CDR1 is SGHNT and CDR2 is YYREEE (reference sequence). The CDR3 here is CASSSGGAAPYNSPLHF. CDR3 DNA: TGTGCCAGCAGCTCGGGTGGGGCGGCTCCCTATAATTCACCCCTCCACTTT. Together with reference TRBV5-4 and TRBJ1-6, the CDR3 gives the full variable domain: ETGVTQSPTHLIKTRGQQVTLRCSSQSGHNTVSWYQQALGQGPQFIFQYYREEENGRGNFPPRFSGLQFPNYSSELNVNALELDDSALYLCASSSGGAAPYNSPLHFGNGTRLTVT.

This clonotype was counted ten times or more. The rearrangement links TRBV30 to TRBJ2-7, with D maybe TRBD1 (6 bases). The V gene's germline CDR1 is GTSNPN and CDR2 SVGIG (reference sequence). This CDR3 has 13 residues. V lost 2 bases and J lost 3, with 11 bases in between. CDR3 nucleotides: TGTGCCTGGAGTCCCGGACAGAACTACGAGCAGTACTTC. It translates to CAWSPGQNYEQYF.

As regards this clonotype: A much larger clone lies a single base off, so this may be a read error. The chain recombines TRBV6-1 with TRBJ2-7; perhaps TRBD2 as D (5 bases). CDR3 length: 14 residues. Between the trimmed V and J ends, which lost 4 bases and 5 bases, there was a span of 15 bases. The germline gives CDR1 MNHNS, CDR2 SASEGT. The CDR3 reads CASSGSGSGHEQYF. CDR3 in DNA: TGTGCCAGCAGTGGGTCGGGGTCCGGGCACGAGCAGTACTTC.

A few counts support this clonotype. V and J are TRBV28 and TRBJ1-5; D perhaps matches TRBD1 (6 bases). From germline, CDR1 is MDHEN and CDR2 SYDVKM. The CDR3 has 17 amino acids. Between the trimmed V and J ends, which lost 7 bases and 1 base, there was a span of 20 bases. CDR3 in DNA: TGTGCCAGCAAAGCCAGGGGTTCTCTGGCGAGCAATCAGCCCCAGCATTTT. Translation: CASKARGSLASNQPQHF.

This sequence joins TRBV11-1 and TRBJ1-1, with D possibly matching TRBD1 (5 bases). Trimming shortened V by 5 bases and J by 5 bases, and 12 bases separated the two germline ends. CDR1 and CDR2 (germline): SGHAT, FQDESV (reference sequence). CDR3 length: 13 amino acids. For the CDR3, the DNA is TGTGCCAGCAGCCAGGGCCCCGTTACTGAAGCTTTCTTT. Protein: CASSQGPVTEAFF.

This clonotype came up a few times. The chain joins TRBV18 to TRBJ1-3; D is ambiguous. Germline V gene data show CDR1 as KGHSH and CDR2 as LQKENI. V lost 3 bases and J 0 bases, leaving 6 bases between the germline ends. The length of the CDR3 is 14 residues. The CDR3 DNA reads as TGTGCCAGCTCACCCCGGGACTCTGGAAACACCATATATTTT. This encodes CASSPRDSGNTIYF.

This clonotype occurred many times. V and J are TRBV20-1 and TRBJ1-6, with a possible D match to TRBD1 (6 bases). Germline assignment: CDR1 DFQATT and CDR2 SNEGSKA (reference sequence). V lost 3 bases to trimming and J lost 10 bases, with 25 bases between them. This CDR3 has 17 amino acids. The CDR3 loop reads CSARAAEQGYLQSPLHF. The CDR3 bases are TGCAGTGCTAGGGCGGCTGAACAGGGATATCTTCAGTCACCCCTCCACTTT.

This clonotype showed up many times. J is TRBJ2-3 and V is TRBV24-1; D might be TRBD2 (5 bases). The CDR3 loop spans 14 amino acids. Per germline, CDR1 KGHDR and CDR2 SFDVKD. With 6 bases removed from V and 4 bases from J, the gap between germline ends came to 13 bases. DNA of the CDR3: TGTGCCACCAGTTCACCTCCCGGGGCAGATACGCAGTATTTT. It is translated as CATSSPPGADTQYF.

This clonotype was detected many times. The CDR3 region is CASSPLAGERSYEQYF. As DNA, the CDR3 is TGTGCCAGCAGCCCATTAGCGGGAGAGCGGTCCTACGAGCAGTACTTC. This chain connects TRBV7-8 to TRBJ2-7; 9 bases match TRBD2. Germline CDR1 and CDR2: SGHVS and FQNEAQ. The CDR3 sequence is 16 residues long. V shed 5 bases, J shed 1 base, and the junction held 9 bases outside the gene matches.

The table lists this clonotype with a few counts. One base away lies a much larger clone, so this may be a sequencing read error. The chain is built from TRBV7-8 and TRBJ2-7, with 8 bases lining up with TRBD2. CDR1 SGHVS and CDR2 FQNEAQ come from the germline V gene. The CDR3 totals 12 residues. CDR3 coding DNA: TGTGCCGGCAGCTCCAGCGGGGGAGAGCAGTACTTC. This translates into CAGSSSGGEQYF. The full variable domain, completed using reference TRBV7-8 and TRBJ2-7, is GAGVSQSPRYKVAKRGQDVALRCDPISGHVSLFWYQQALGQGPEFLTYFQNEAQLDKSGLPSDRFFAERPEGSVSTLKIQRTQQEDSAVYLCAGSSSGGEQYFGPGTRLTVT.